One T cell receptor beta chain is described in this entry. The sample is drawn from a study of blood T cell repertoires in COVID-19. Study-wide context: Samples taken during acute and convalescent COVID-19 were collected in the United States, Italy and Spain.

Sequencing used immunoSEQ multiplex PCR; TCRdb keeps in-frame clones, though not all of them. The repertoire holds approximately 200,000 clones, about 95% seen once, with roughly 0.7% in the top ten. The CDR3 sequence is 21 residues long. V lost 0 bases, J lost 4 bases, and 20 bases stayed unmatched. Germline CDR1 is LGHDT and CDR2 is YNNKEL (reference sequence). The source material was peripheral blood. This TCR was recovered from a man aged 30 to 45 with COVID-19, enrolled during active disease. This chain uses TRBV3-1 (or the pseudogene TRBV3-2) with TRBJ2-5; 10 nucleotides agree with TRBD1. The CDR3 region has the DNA TGTGCCAGCAGCCAAGAGTCCCAATCCGGGACAGGGGAGGGGATTGGAGAGACCCAGTACTTC. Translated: CASSQESQSGTGEGIGETQYF.